This is a list of T cell receptor beta chains from one sample in a study of T cell repertoires in cytomegalovirus infection. No antigens are known for them. One entry per CDR3 protein results from TCRdb running MiXCR on the reads. The sample includes roughly 500,000 distinct CDR3 sequences, roughly a third seen only once; the top ten take under 20%. The sequencing here drew on cultured PBMCs, taken from culture after CMV antigen stimulation. The receptors were gathered from a human donor in good health (CMV status not recorded). Some clones in this sample may be carry-over from other donors' samples. Each CDR3 is given without its conserved first and last residue. Clone size is shown for a subset of rows, as once, few, many or a class of expanded clone.

abundance: -
j_gene: TRBJ2-1
v_gene: TRBV28
CDR3aa: ASSAEDSPNSYNEQF

abundance: few
j_gene: TRBJ2-5
v_gene: TRBV7-9
CDR3aa: ASSSLQREQETQY

abundance: -
j_gene: TRBJ1-5
v_gene: TRBV7-2
CDR3aa: ASSLSTGFNQPQH

abundance: many
j_gene: TRBJ1-1
v_gene: TRBV19
CDR3aa: ASSIGQANTEAF

abundance: -
j_gene: TRBJ1-4
v_gene: TRBV14
CDR3aa: ASSQDGRAEEKLF

abundance: many
j_gene: TRBJ2-3
v_gene: TRBV12-3/TRBV12-4
CDR3aa: ASSSSAPSTDTQY

abundance: -
j_gene: TRBJ2-1
v_gene: TRBV6-8
CDR3aa: ASSRTGFLYNEQF

abundance: -
j_gene: TRBJ2-5
v_gene: TRBV10-3
CDR3aa: AVGQGAKETQY

abundance: many
j_gene: TRBJ2-7
v_gene: TRBV7-6
CDR3aa: ASSEGGYEQY

abundance: few
j_gene: TRBJ1-3
v_gene: TRBV19
CDR3aa: ASTPAGGTGGNTIY

abundance: -
j_gene: TRBJ2-6
v_gene: TRBV18
CDR3aa: ASSPASGDSGANVLT

abundance: -
j_gene: TRBJ2-3
v_gene: TRBV20-1
CDR3aa: SATSPGTSGTDTQY

abundance: many
j_gene: TRBJ1-1
v_gene: TRBV7-2
CDR3aa: ASSLSAADTEAF

abundance: -
j_gene: TRBJ2-7
v_gene: TRBV20-1
CDR3aa: SARPRGVARSYEQY

abundance: few
j_gene: TRBJ1-5
v_gene: TRBV27
CDR3aa: ASSPRGRTYSNQPQH

abundance: -
j_gene: TRBJ1-1
v_gene: TRBV6-5
CDR3aa: ASIPGTPNTEAF

abundance: -
j_gene: TRBJ2-1
v_gene: TRBV6-2/TRBV6-3
CDR3aa: ASGGSGTLPISYNEQF

abundance: -
j_gene: TRBJ1-5
v_gene: TRBV4-2
CDR3aa: ASSQDSGEDQPQH

abundance: -
j_gene: TRBJ2-1
v_gene: TRBV11-3
CDR3aa: ASSRGQYQRGEQF

abundance: few
j_gene: TRBJ2-7
v_gene: TRBV12-3/TRBV12-4
CDR3aa: ASSQRTESNGQY

abundance: -
j_gene: TRBJ2-4
v_gene: TRBV18
CDR3aa: ASSPWITGDPNNIQY

abundance: many
j_gene: TRBJ2-2
v_gene: TRBV7-2
CDR3aa: ASSSPGLAGGGTGELF

abundance: many
j_gene: TRBJ2-1
v_gene: TRBV7-2
CDR3aa: ASSLRASGYNEQF

abundance: -
j_gene: TRBJ2-3
v_gene: TRBV20-1
CDR3aa: SAGLAGGVDTQY

abundance: few
j_gene: TRBJ2-5
v_gene: TRBV20-1
CDR3aa: SAARLAGGPETQY